Listed here are 18 T cell receptor beta chains from one sample, sequenced in a study of cytomegalovirus exposure and HLA in healthy donors. This PCR relied on a set of 60 Vbeta primers and 13 Jbeta primers. The data were produced by immunoSEQ multiplex PCR, yet TCRdb's version contains in-frame clones alone and is incomplete. The repertoire has under 85,000 clones, roughly 80% of them found once; the top ten carry about 20%. Specimen: PBMCs. These receptor sequences come from a woman aged 35 to 49 in good health and CMV-seropositive.

The chain employs TRBV5-6 and TRBJ1-3, with TRBD1 matching over 9 bases. The junction had 10 bases not matched to a gene; V was cut back by 4 bases and J by 8 bases. Germline CDR1 and CDR2: SGHDT and YYEEEE. This CDR3 is built from 15 residues. CDR3 protein: CASSDGQGRIDTIYF. The CDR3 DNA sequence: TGTGCCAGCAGCGACGGACAGGGGAGGATAGACACCATATATTTT.

A word on this clone: Within the sample, other DNA sequences also encode this same CDR3. The rearrangement uses TRBV18 and TRBJ2-3, with TRBD2 matching 11 bases. Germline CDR1 and CDR2: KGHSH and LQKENI. The CDR3 extends over 16 amino acids. V shed 1 base, J shed 0 bases, and the junction held 0 bases outside the gene matches. The CDR3 nucleotides read TGTGCCAGCTCACCACGGACTAGCGGGAGCACAGATACGCAGTATTTT. This translates into CASSPRTSGSTDTQYF.

The genes are TRBV2 and TRBJ1-2, with no clear D. From germline, CDR1 is SNHLY and CDR2 FYNNEI. With 1 base removed from V and 4 bases from J, the gap between germline ends came to 7 bases. This CDR3 is 13 amino acids long. DNA for the CDR3: TGTGCCAGCAGTGAAGGGCTTTTCTATGGCTACACCTTC. It codes for CASSEGLFYGYTF.

The chain combines TRBV5-4 with TRBJ2-7; 10 bases match TRBD2. Germline lookup yields CDR1 SGHNT and CDR2 YYREEE (reference sequence). This CDR3 region has 13 residues. With V trimmed by 3 bases and J by 5 bases, 2 bases remained unmatched. CDR3 DNA sequence: TGTGCCAGCAGCTCCGGGACTAGCGACGAGCAGTACTTC. This translates into CASSSGTSDEQYF. The variable domain in full, with the rest retrieved from reference TRBV5-4 and TRBJ2-7, is ETGVTQSPTHLIKTRGQQVTLRCSSQSGHNTVSWYQQALGQGPQFIFQYYREEENGRGNFPPRFSGLQFPNYSSELNVNALELDDSALYLCASSSGTSDEQYFGPGTRLTVT.

The chain joins TRBV5-4 to TRBJ2-5; no firm D call. Germline V lookup: CDR1 SGHNT, CDR2 YYREEE (reference sequence). The CDR3 has 15 residues. Trimming shortened V by 4 bases and J by 2 bases, and 15 bases separated the two germline ends. The chain's CDR3 is CASSTRTSPQETQYF. The CDR3 DNA sequence: TGTGCCAGCAGCACCCGAACGAGCCCACAAGAGACCCAGTACTTC.

The chain employs TRBV6-5 and TRBJ1-2, with unresolved D. The CDR3 runs 14 residues. Germline V gene data show CDR1 as MNHEY and CDR2 as SVGAGI. V dropped 6 bases and J dropped 2 bases, with 13 bases sitting between them. CDR3 residues: CASSVLKENYGYTF. CDR3 nucleotides: TGTGCCAGCAGCGTCTTGAAGGAGAACTATGGCTACACCTTC.

The table lists this clone with a few counts. The chain links TRBV19 to TRBJ2-3; 10 positions match TRBD2. V lost 3 bases, J lost 1 base, and 7 bases stayed unmatched. The CDR3 runs 17 residues. Germline lookup yields CDR1 LNHDA and CDR2 SQIVND (reference sequence). The CDR3 spells CASSIFSSGRGTDTQYF. CDR3 DNA sequence: TGTGCCAGTAGTATTTTTTCTAGCGGGAGAGGCACAGATACGCAGTATTTT.

The genes are TRBV5-4 and TRBJ1-2; 7 bases are shared with TRBD1. The ends lost 0 bases at V and 5 bases at J; junction bases unmatched: 10. The CDR3 covers 16 residues. CDR1 is SGHNT, CDR2 YYREEE, per germline (reference sequence). The CDR3 bases are TGTGCCAGCAGCTTGGTAGGGCAGGGGGTTCGATATGGCTACACCTTC. This encodes CASSLVGQGVRYGYTF.

This rearrangement joins TRBV6-5 to TRBJ2-7; 10 bases fit TRBD2. With 0 bases clipped from V and 5 bases from J, the junction kept 4 bases outside the gene matches. This CDR3 region has 15 residues. Germline CDR1 MNHEY, CDR2 SVGAGI. CDR3 DNA sequence: TGTGCCAGCAGTTACTCAGGCGGACTAGCGGACGAGCAGTACTTC. This gives the protein CASSYSGGLADEQYF.

The chain links TRBV9 to TRBJ2-1; tentatively, D is TRBD2 (7 bases). The CDR3 spans 13 residues. Germline V gives CDR1 SGDLS, CDR2 YYNGEE. V was cut by 10 bases and J by 7 bases, with 18 bases left in between. The CDR3, as DNA: TGTGCCTCAGAGGGGGGGCCGTCGAATGAGCAGTTCTTC. Translating it yields CASEGGPSNEQFF.

The V gene is TRBV21-1, the J gene TRBJ1-1; TRBD1 was called by the table and not checked on the DNA. TRBV21-1 is reported as a pseudogene. The length of the CDR3 is 17 residues. CDR3 nucleotides: TGTGCCAGCAGCATTAGACCCAGGGGCGACGGAATCACTGAAGCTTTCTTT. Translation gives CASSIRPRGDGITEAFF.

This clone was picked up a small number of times. This CDR3 reads CAISPSVTAYEQYF. CDR3 in DNA: TGTGCCATCAGCCCTAGCGTCACAGCCTACGAGCAGTACTTC. V gene TRBV10-3 combines with J gene TRBJ2-7; D possibly corresponds to TRBD2 (6 bases). Germline CDR1 and CDR2: ENHRY and SYGVKD. V was trimmed by 6 bases and J by 2 bases, leaving 14 bases between them. CDR3 length: 14 residues.

V usage is TRBV12-5 and J usage is TRBJ2-2, with D tentatively TRBD2 (6 bases). Germline lookup yields CDR1 LGHNT and CDR2 FRNRAP. V lost 8 bases to trimming and J lost 3 bases, with 16 bases between them. This CDR3 comprises 15 residues. CDR3 loop: CASPQEGGYTGELFF. The CDR3 DNA is TGTGCTAGTCCCCAGGAGGGCGGATACACCGGGGAGCTGTTTTTT.

The chain has TRBV20-1 and TRBJ2-2; D gene ambiguous. The CDR3 has 11 residues. V was trimmed by 3 bases and J by 5 bases, leaving 4 bases between them. The germline CDR1 and CDR2 sequences are DFQATT and SNEGSKA (reference sequence). Here the CDR3 reads CSARRTGELFF. As DNA, the CDR3 is TGCAGTGCTAGGCGGACCGGGGAGCTGTTTTTT.

The chain is built from TRBV10-1 and TRBJ2-7; TRBD2 matches 8 bases. Per germline, CDR1 WNHNN and CDR2 SYGVQD (reference sequence). The V gene end was trimmed by 3 bases and the J gene end by 4 bases; junction bases not matched to a gene: 5. The CDR3 is 14 amino acids. The DNA of the CDR3 is TGCGCCAGCAGTGATCGGGAGGGAGTATACGAGCAGTACTTC. It translates to CASSDREGVYEQYF.

The chain couples TRBV7-8 to TRBJ2-7; 7 nucleotides line up with TRBD2. CDR1 is SGHVS and CDR2 is FQNEAQ in the germline V gene. The length of the CDR3 is 14 residues. Trimming at V came to 5 bases and at J to 1 base, leaving 5 bases not matched to a gene. The CDR3 DNA reads TGTGCCAGCAGCCCCCTGGGACTATCCTACGAGCAGTACTTC. Protein product: CASSPLGLSYEQYF.

Only one count was recorded for this clone. One end of the junction does not line up with germline, which may come from a read error. This chain connects TRBV28 to TRBJ2-7; perhaps TRBD1 as D (5 bases). Germline V gene data show CDR1 as MDHEN and CDR2 as SYDVKM. The CDR3 runs 18 residues. CDR3 residues: CASINSRQGSFSSCEQYF. CDR3 sequence (DNA): TGTGCCAGCATCAATTCCCGGCAGGGCAGTTTTAGCTCCTGCGAGCAGTACTTC.

This rearrangement joins TRBV7-6 to TRBJ2-5; D is unresolved. With 3 bases removed from V and 3 bases from J, the gap between germline ends came to 8 bases. Germline CDR1 SGHVS, CDR2 FNYEAQ. CDR3 size: 13 residues. The CDR3 bases are TGTGCCAGCAGCTTTGCGAGCAAAGAGACCCAGTACTTC. It translates to CASSFASKETQYF.